The present entry profiles one T cell receptor (beta chain) with its context. This sample was included in a study of shared clonotypes between healthy human individuals. Study-wide background: The study used three CD4 naive, three CD4 memory, two CD8 naive and one CD8 memory plate per donor.

The naive CD8 fraction comprised CD45RO-negative cells positively selected for CCR7 and excluded terminally differentiated effector memory CD45RA+ cells. The data were produced by immunoSEQ multiplex PCR, yet TCRdb's version contains in-frame clones alone and is incomplete. The table lists about 2.1 million clones, 93% of them singletons. CDR3 length: 19 amino acids. Germline CDR1 is SEHNR and CDR2 is FQNEAQ (reference sequence). V lost 5 bases to trimming and J lost 7 bases; unmatched junction nucleotides: 18. The receptor's source is a man between 18 and 35 years old in good health. Some clones in this sample may be carry-over from other donors' samples. The source material was naive CD8+ T cells from PBMCs. The chain links TRBV7-9 to TRBJ1-4, with 11 bases matching TRBD1. This CDR3 reads CASSPSSGTGGRSGEKLFF. In DNA, the CDR3 is TGTGCCAGCAGCCCGAGCTCCGGGACAGGGGGAAGGAGTGGTGAAAAACTGTTTTTT.